This TCR beta chain was identified during a study of blood T cell repertoires in COVID-19. V shed 7 bases and J shed 0 bases, with 7 bases lying between them. This CDR3 is 13 amino acids long. Under the authors' procedure: Reference gene primer amplification yielded estimated nucleated cell counts. Some clones are missing from TCRdb's copy, which holds only in-frame ones; the method was immunoSEQ multiplex PCR. The DNA gave D and trimming, while V, J and clone size come from that table. The repertoire holds about 480,000 clones, with roughly 88% as singletons. The chain uses TRBV12-3 or TRBV12-4 and TRBJ1-3; D call uncertain. The material sequenced was PBMCs or T cells enriched from blood (not recorded which). This receptor was obtained from a woman aged 35 to 49 who had recovered from COVID-19. The CDR3 region is CASTTVSGNTIYF. The DNA for the CDR3 is TGTGCCAGCACCACGGTCTCTGGAAACACCATATATTTT.